A single sample is the source of the 2 T cell receptor beta chains below, sequenced in a study of cytomegalovirus exposure and HLA in healthy donors. The PCR used 60 Vbeta and 13 Jbeta primers. Assay used: immunoSEQ multiplex PCR; TCRdb lists only in-frame clones, some missing. Here the sample spans roughly 80,000 clones, under 70% being singletons. The sample was PBMCs. The receptors were gathered from a man aged 25-45 years in good health and CMV-seropositive.

V gene TRBV27 combines with J gene TRBJ2-7, with 7 bases lining up with TRBD2. Germline CDR1 MNHEY, CDR2 SMNVEV (reference sequence). Trimming removed 5 bases from V and 6 bases from J; junction bases left unmatched: 4. The CDR3 totals 12 residues. CDR3 nucleotides: TGTGCCAGCAGTCACGGGGGGACCGAGCAGTACTTC. Its translation is CASSHGGTEQYF.

This clone was detected only once. The gene calls are TRBV29-1 and TRBJ1-2; D possibly corresponds to TRBD1 (5 bases). The CDR3 extends over 15 amino acids. Germline V gene lookup returns CDR1 SQVTM and CDR2 ANQGSEA. The V gene lost 2 bases and the J gene lost 6 bases, with 19 bases spanning the gap. CDR3 DNA: TGCAGCGTTGAAATGTTCGGGGGTGGGGGGGATGGCTACACCTTC. This translates into CSVEMFGGGGDGYTF.